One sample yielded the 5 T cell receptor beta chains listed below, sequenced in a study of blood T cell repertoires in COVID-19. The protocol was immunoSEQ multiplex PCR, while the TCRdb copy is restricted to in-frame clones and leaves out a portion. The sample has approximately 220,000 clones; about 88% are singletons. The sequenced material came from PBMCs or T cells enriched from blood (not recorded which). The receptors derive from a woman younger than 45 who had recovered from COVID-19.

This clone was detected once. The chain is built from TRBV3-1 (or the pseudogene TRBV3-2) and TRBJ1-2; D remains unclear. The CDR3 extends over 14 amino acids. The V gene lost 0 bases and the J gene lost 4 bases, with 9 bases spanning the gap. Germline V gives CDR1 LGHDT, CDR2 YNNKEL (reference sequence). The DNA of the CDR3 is TGTGCCAGCAGCCAAGATGGCCGAGGCTATGGCTACACCTTC. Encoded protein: CASSQDGRGYGYTF.

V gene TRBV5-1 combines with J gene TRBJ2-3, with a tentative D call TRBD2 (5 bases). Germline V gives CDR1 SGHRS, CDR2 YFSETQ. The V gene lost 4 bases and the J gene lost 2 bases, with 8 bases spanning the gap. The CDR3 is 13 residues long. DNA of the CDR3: TGCGCCAGCAGCGAGGACTCCACAGATACGCAGTATTTT. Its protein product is CASSEDSTDTQYF.

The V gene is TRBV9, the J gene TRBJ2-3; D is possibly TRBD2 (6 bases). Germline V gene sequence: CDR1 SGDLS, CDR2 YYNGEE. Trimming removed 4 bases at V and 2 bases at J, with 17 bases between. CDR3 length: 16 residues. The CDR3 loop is CASSPWRGPHTDTQYF. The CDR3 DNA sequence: TGTGCCAGCAGCCCCTGGAGGGGACCACACACAGATACGCAGTATTTT.

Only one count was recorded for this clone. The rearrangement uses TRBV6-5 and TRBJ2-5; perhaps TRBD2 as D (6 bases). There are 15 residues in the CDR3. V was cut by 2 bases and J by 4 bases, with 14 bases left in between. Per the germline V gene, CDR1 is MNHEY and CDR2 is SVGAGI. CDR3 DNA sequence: TGTGCCAGCAGTTACGGGACTGGGGGATTAGAGACCCAGTACTTC. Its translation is CASSYGTGGLETQYF.

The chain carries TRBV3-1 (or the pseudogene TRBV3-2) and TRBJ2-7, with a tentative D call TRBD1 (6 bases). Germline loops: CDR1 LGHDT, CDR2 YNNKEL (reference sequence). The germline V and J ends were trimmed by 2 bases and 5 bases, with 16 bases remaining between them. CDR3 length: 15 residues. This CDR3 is CASSQTGSSMNEQYF. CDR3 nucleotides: TGTGCCAGCAGCCAAACAGGGTCTAGTATGAACGAGCAGTACTTC.